This T cell receptor beta chain was recovered during a study of T cells after yellow fever vaccination. A note on this clonotype: Its antigen is not known.

Study findings and constraints: Only a minor proportion of clonotypes was detected across both CD4 and CD8 compartments.

V lost 5 bases to trimming and J lost 4 bases, with 11 bases between them. The germline V gene encodes CDR1 PRHDT and CDR2 FYEKMQ (reference sequence). This CDR3 contains 13 residues. Each CDR3 protein gets one entry after TCRdb re-called the 5' RACE reads with MiXCR. The sample contains 450,000 to 550,000 distinct CDR3 sequences, around a fifth of which appear only once. This material consisted of PBMCs, taken 21 days after the first yellow fever vaccination. The rearrangement joins TRBV13 to TRBJ1-1; D is perhaps TRBD1 (6 bases). This sequence originates from a man in his late teens or twenties who received the YFV17D yellow fever vaccine. The CDR3, as DNA: TGTGCCAGCAGCCGCAGGGGTCGCACTGAAGCTTTCTTT. It encodes CASSRRGRTEAFF.